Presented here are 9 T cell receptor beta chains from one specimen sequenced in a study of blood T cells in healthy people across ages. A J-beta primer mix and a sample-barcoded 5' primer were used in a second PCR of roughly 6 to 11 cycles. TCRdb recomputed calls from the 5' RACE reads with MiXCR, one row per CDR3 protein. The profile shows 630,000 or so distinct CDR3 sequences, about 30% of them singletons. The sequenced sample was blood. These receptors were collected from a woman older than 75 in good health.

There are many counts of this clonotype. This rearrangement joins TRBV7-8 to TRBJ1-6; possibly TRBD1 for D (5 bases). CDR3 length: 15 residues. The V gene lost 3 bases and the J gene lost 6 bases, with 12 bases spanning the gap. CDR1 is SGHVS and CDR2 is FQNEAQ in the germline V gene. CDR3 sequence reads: CASSLTGRANSPLHF. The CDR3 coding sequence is TGTGCCAGCAGCTTGACGGGCAGGGCTAATTCACCCCTCCACTTT.

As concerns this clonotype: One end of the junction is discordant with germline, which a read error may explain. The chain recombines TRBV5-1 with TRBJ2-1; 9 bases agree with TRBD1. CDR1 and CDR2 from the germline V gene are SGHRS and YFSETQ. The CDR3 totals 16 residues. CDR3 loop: CASSLDWDRAYNEQLF. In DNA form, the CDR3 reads TGCGCCAGCAGCTTGGACTGGGACAGGGCCTACAATGAGCAGTTATTC.

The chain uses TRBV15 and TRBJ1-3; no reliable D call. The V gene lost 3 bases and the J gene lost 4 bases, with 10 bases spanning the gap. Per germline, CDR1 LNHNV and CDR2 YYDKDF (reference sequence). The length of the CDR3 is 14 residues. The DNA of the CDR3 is TGTGCCACCAGCAGGGCCTCAGGCGGAAACACCATATATTTT. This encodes CATSRASGGNTIYF.

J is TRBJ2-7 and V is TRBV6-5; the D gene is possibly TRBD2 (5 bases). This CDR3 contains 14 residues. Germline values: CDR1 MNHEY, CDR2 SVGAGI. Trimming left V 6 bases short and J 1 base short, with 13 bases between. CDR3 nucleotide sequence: TGTGCCAGCAGCAGCTACGAGGGTTCCTACGAGCAGTACTTC. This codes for CASSSYEGSYEQYF.

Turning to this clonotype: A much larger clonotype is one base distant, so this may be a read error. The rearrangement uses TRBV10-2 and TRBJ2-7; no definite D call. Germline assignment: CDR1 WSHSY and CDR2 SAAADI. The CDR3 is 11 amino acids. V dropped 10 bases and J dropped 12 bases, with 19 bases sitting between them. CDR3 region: CATRAQETRYF. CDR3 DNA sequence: TGCGCCACCCGGGCCCAAGAGACCCGGTACTTC.

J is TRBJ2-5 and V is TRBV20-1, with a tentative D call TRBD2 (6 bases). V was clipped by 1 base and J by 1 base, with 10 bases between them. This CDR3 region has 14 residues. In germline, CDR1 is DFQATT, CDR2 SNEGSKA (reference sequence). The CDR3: CSARGSGPQETQYF. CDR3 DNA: TGCAGTGCTAGAGGGAGCGGGCCCCAAGAGACCCAGTACTTC.

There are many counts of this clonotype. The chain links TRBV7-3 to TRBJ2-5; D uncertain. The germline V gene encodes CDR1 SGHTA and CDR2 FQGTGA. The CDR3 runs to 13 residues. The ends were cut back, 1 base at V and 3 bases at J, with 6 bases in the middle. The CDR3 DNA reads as TGTGCCAGCAGCTTAAATCTAAAAGAGACCCAGTACTTC. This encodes CASSLNLKETQYF. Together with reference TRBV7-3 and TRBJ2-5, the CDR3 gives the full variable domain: GAGVSQTPSNKVTEKGKYVELRCDPISGHTALYWYRQSLGQGPEFLIYFQGTGAADDSGLPNDRFFAVRPEGSVSTLKIQRTERGDSAVYLCASSLNLKETQYFGPGTRLLVL.

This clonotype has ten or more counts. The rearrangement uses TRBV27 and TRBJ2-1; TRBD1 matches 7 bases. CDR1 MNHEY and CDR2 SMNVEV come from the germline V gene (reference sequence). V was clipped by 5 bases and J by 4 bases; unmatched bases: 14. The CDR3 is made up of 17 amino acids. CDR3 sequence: CASSDGTAIQNYNEQFF. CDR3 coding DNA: TGTGCCAGCAGTGACGGGACAGCGATACAAAATTACAATGAGCAGTTCTTC.

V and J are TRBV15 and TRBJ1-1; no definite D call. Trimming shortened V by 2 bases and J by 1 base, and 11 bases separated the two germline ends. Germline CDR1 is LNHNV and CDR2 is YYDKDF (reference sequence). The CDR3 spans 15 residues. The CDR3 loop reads CATSRNQLGNTEAFF. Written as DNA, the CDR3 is TGTGCCACCAGCAGAAATCAGCTGGGGAACACTGAAGCTTTCTTT.